The clone carrying this T cell receptor (beta chain) has more than one count but fewer than ten. Its antigen is as yet unknown. From germline, CDR1 is LNHDA and CDR2 SQIVND (reference sequence). This CDR3 contains 17 residues. V dropped 6 bases and J dropped 2; count of bases not matched to a gene: 12. This sample was included in a study of T cell repertoires in cytomegalovirus infection. TCRdb recomputed calls from the reads with MiXCR, one row per CDR3 protein. The sample yields roughly 860,000 distinct CDR3 sequences, around a third seen once. Material: cultured CD8+ T cells from PBMCs, obtained from culture after CMV antigen stimulation. This TCR derives from a human donor in good health (CMV status not recorded). Some clones in this sample may be carry-over from other donors' samples. The chain recombines TRBV19 with TRBJ2-3; 9 positions agree with TRBD2. The CDR3 region has the DNA TGTGCCAGTAGGCCTGATCAAGCGGGGGGTTACACAGATACGCAGTATTTT. Amino acids: CASRPDQAGGYTDTQYF.